This TCR beta chain was profiled in a study of T cells in Graves' hyperthyroidism and ophthalmopathy (dated by TCRdb to about 2019). Broadly, across the study: Peripheral blood was sampled at the time of initial diagnosis, prior to any treatment. To identify distinguishing TCR V-J signatures, a discovery cohort of about 95 patients was used, comprising fewer than 45 with Graves' ophthalmopathy and approximately 58 with stable Graves' hyperthyroidism. Whether ophthalmopathy could be predicted prospectively was tested in an independent validation cohort made up of approximately 19 hyperthyroidism patients plus 17 patients who later progressed to ophthalmopathy. The approximately 98 discovery patients were randomly divided into training and test sets at a 7:3 ratio. In roughly six Graves' hyperthyroidism patients, the study also compared T-cell repertoires from thyroid tissue with T-cell repertoires from blood. Following sampling, methimazole starting at 30 mg daily was given to hyperthyroidism patients, and high-dose intravenous methylprednisolone was given to ophthalmopathy patients. According to the paper, TCR Vbeta CDR3 sequencing was carried out on roughly 130 peripheral blood samples, which came from 40 to 45 ophthalmopathy, some 73 hyperthyroidism and about 17 progressor patients. Broad study findings and their caveats: In cross-validation, a model built on a 13 V-J signature told ophthalmopathy apart from stable hyperthyroidism with approximately 90% sensitivity and roughly 81% specificity, and in testing the same model reached 80%/75%. Most expanded thyroid clonotypes (frequency above 0.001) were also found in blood, which suggests that blood repertoires may mirror thyroid immune responses. During validation, the model predicted progression to ophthalmopathy a median of roughly 7.1 months ahead of onset, with around 65% sensitivity and about 75% specificity. Sample size was not statistically predetermined, and investigators were not blinded to group allocation.

This clonotype was seen ten or more times. The specificity of this receptor is unknown. No quality values exist for individual bases; no much larger clone is one base distant. The CDR3 runs 14 residues from the cysteine to the phenylalanine. Only the CDR3 part of the read is kept: 42 bases, read in frame from the first base. V was cut back by 2 bases and J by 1 base, leaving a gap of 8 bases between them. The germline V gene supplies CDR1 MNHEY and CDR2 SVGAGI. Moderately to severely active disease, a Clinical Activity Score of at least 3, a NOSPECS grade of at least 4, and a duration under 3 months were present in ophthalmopathy patients. Any patient with an uncontrolled infection, another autoimmune disease, pregnancy or lactation was excluded. Clinical symptoms, serum thyroxine and TRAb, thyroid ultrasound, and orbital computed tomography formed the basis for the diagnoses. PBMCs were separated from 10 ml of fresh peripheral blood using Ficoll-Paque density gradient centrifugation. Total RNA was extracted with Trizol reagent, and quality was checked on an Agilent 2100 Bioanalyzer.

The TCR beta CDR3 regions were amplified from RNA transcripts. For the first round of RT-PCR on the TCR CDR3, the HTBI primer set was used together with the Qiagen OneStep RT-PCR kit. A second multiplex PCR round built the libraries, followed by size selection and purification. Paired-end sequencing of the libraries was performed with 100 bp reads on an Illumina HiSeq2000. In the authors' own workflow: SOAPnuke was used to process the raw data, throwing out any read that contained adapters or uncalled bases, had a mean Phred below 15, or lacked an exact constant-primer or identifier match. High-quality paired reads were merged using COPE v1.2.5, and each unique nucleotide sequence was defined as a clonotype. MiTCR v1.1 was used to align the clonotypes against IMGT TRBV, TRBD and TRBJ reference segments. The analysis was restricted to V-J combinations with a frequency above 0.0001, which together covered over 99% of the repertoires. A TCS score was defined as the ratio of F50 (clonal expansion) to E x V (chaos), with BLOSUM62-based TCRdist applied between CDR3 peptides within each V-J. Welch's t-statistics and random forest reduced 500 to 650 V-J features to about 12, which were used in a naive Bayes classifier (R e1071). Thyroid-blood repertoire similarity was quantified with the Morisita-Horn index. TCRdb itself trimmed the public reads at Q25 with fastp, ran MiXCR and retained productive beta chains. Under each unique CDR3 protein, matching rows form one entry showing the most common genes and DNA. The V and J calls were determined by TCRdb, not by the authors. The sample yields 550,000 to 700,000 distinct CDR3 sequences; roughly 14% were counted once. 4.3% of the sample comes from the top ten.

Recombination linked TRBV6-5 to TRBJ1-1; TRBD1 is a weak D gene call, 5 bases matching. This clonotype was sampled from a middle-aged woman with Graves' ophthalmopathy. The sample comprised blood. The DNA sequence is as follows: TGTGCCAGCAGTTACACGGGGGGGAACACTGAAGCTTTCTTT. Protein translation: CASSYTGGNTEAFF.